The T cell receptor beta chain under discussion was sequenced for a study of molecular identifiers for immune sequencing clone quantification. Findings of the study overall: Investigators reportedly could detect spiked Jurkat TCR RNA from one cell among around 930,000 naive cells. Molecules of identical TCR sharing a barcode could underestimate highly expanded clone sizes.

Naive CD8 T cell sorting was performed on the CD8+CD4-CCR7+CD45RA+ phenotype. This clonotype was seen ten or more times. Its antigen remains unidentified. Germline loops: CDR1 MNHEY, CDR2 SVGAGI. The CDR3 loop spans 12 amino acids. With 2 bases removed from V and 7 bases from J, the gap between germline ends came to 9 bases. TCRdb re-analysed the PCR reads in MiXCR, keeping a single row per CDR3 protein. The sample has 90,000 or so distinct CDR3 sequences, 21% seen once. Sequencing was done on a sample of naive CD8+ T cells from blood, with Jurkat cell RNA spiked in. Subset noted: FACS-sorted CD8+CD4-CCR7+CD45RA+ naive T cells. V usage is TRBV6-5 and J usage is TRBJ2-7; D remains unclear. The clonotype was recovered from a human donor in good health. Some libraries in this study had Jurkat cell RNA spiked in. The CDR3 here is CASSYLGGEQYF. The DNA for the CDR3 is TGTGCCAGCAGTTACCTAGGTGGGGAGCAGTACTTC.